This TCR beta chain originates from a study of T-cell reconstitution after alpha-beta-depleted transplantation in children. Remarks on this clonotype: Antigen specificity is unknown.

Overall study findings and caveats: One year after transplant, T-cell counts and diversity came mostly from newly produced T cells. Several hundred expanded graft clones reportedly supplied alpha-beta T cells about two months after transplant.

V dropped 5 bases and J dropped 5 bases, with 16 bases sitting between them. This CDR3 has 16 amino acids. Per the germline V gene, CDR1 is SGHTA and CDR2 is FQGNSA. This sample's TCRbeta library carried unique molecular identifier barcodes. One entry per CDR3 protein, called by TCRdb with MiXCR from the PCR reads. The table has about 460,000 distinct CDR3 sequences, around 10% seen once. The origin of this receptor is a female patient aged 2 to 10 who had a stem cell transplant for aplastic anemia, so the T cells may come from the graft donor. The sequences come from PBMCs, mostly from graft donor cells, collected 180 days after TCRalphabeta/CD19-depleted stem cell transplant. The chain uses TRBV7-2 and TRBJ1-6; D unclear. The CDR3: CASSRSMRRDNSPLHF. The CDR3 DNA sequence: TGTGCCAGCAGCCGTTCGATGAGGCGGGATAATTCACCCCTCCACTTT.